These 5 T cell receptor beta chains originate from one sample sequenced in a study of graft-versus-host responses after intestinal transplantation. Repertoires were generated with immunoSEQ multiplex PCR, while TCRdb's copy carries only in-frame clones and drops some. The sample contains around 100,000 clones, approximately 94% of which appear only once. For these receptors, no antigen is known. Sequences were derived from unstimulated CD8+ T cells sorted from spleen or lymph node cells, sampled before intestinal transplant. Receptors originate from a human donor who received an intestinal transplant.

This sequence joins TRBV10-3 and TRBJ2-3; D may correspond to TRBD1 or TRBD2 (5 bases each). This CDR3 contains 15 residues. Germline assignment: CDR1 ENHRY and CDR2 SYGVKD. Trimming removed 0 bases at V and 5 bases at J, with 12 bases between. The CDR3 DNA sequence: TGTGCCATCAGTGAGTCGTCCAGGGCGGGAGATACGCAGTATTTT. Translating gives CAISESSRAGDTQYF.

This clone was detected once. The V gene is TRBV7-2, the J gene TRBJ2-1; weak D call: TRBD1 (6 bases). CDR3 length: 12 amino acids. CDR1 is SGHTA and CDR2 is FQGNSA in the germline V gene. Trimming took off 4 bases at V and 10 bases at J, with 11 bases between the two ends. CDR3 DNA sequence: TGTGCCAGCAGCTCGACAGGTAGGGAGCAGTTCTTC. It encodes CASSSTGREQFF. Filled out from reference TRBV7-2 and TRBJ2-1, the complete variable domain reads GAGVSQSPSNKVTEKGKDVELRCDPISGHTALYWYRQSLGQGLEFLIYFQGNSAPDKSGLPSDRFSAERTGGSVSTLTIQRTQQEDSAVYLCASSSTGREQFFGPGTRLTVL.

This chain links TRBV2 with TRBJ1-2; D is ambiguous. In germline, CDR1 is SNHLY, CDR2 FYNNEI. Trimming removed 2 bases at V and 8 bases at J, with 12 bases between. The CDR3 spans 13 residues. CDR3 DNA: TGTGCCAGCAGTGAAAGGGCCGTATTCGGCTACACCTTC. Translating it yields CASSERAVFGYTF.

This chain links TRBV2 with TRBJ2-2, with a weak D call TRBD1 (6 bases). Looked up from germline, CDR1 is SNHLY and CDR2 is FYNNEI. The CDR3 covers 15 residues. V was cut by 7 bases and J by 0 bases, with 12 bases left in between. The CDR3 reads CASKIGTTNTGELFF. The DNA of the CDR3 is TGTGCCAGCAAGATCGGGACAACGAACACCGGGGAGCTGTTTTTT.

The V gene is TRBV7-8, the J gene TRBJ1-6, with D possibly being TRBD1 (5 bases). Germline CDR1 is SGHVS and CDR2 is FQNEAQ. CDR3 size: 15 residues. V dropped 4 bases and J dropped 6 bases, with 13 bases sitting between them. This chain's CDR3 is CASSWGTPSNSPLHF. The CDR3 DNA follows: TGTGCCAGCAGCTGGGGGACCCCCAGTAATTCACCCCTCCACTTT.